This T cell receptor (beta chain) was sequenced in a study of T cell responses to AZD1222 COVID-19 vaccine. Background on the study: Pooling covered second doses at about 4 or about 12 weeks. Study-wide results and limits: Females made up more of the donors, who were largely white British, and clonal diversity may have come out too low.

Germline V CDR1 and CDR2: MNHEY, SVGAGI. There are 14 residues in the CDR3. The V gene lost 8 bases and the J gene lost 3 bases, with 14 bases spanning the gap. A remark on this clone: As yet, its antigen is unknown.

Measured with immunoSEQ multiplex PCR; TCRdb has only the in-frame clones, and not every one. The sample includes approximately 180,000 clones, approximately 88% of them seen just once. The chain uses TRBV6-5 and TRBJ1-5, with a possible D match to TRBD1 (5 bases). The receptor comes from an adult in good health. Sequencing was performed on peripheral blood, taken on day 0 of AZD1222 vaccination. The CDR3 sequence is CASQRRGSNQPQHF. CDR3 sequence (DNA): TGTGCCAGCCAACGGAGGGGATCCAATCAGCCCCAGCATTTT.